This is a list of T cell receptor beta chains from one sample in a study of siplizumab effects on memory and regulatory T cells. This table comes from immunoSEQ multiplex PCR, and its TCRdb copy is limited to in-frame clones, with some not included. The sample consists of about 100,000 clones, about 91% of them appearing once. Material: CD4+ T cells sorted from blood. The source of these receptors is a human donor in good health. CDR3s include the opening cysteine and the closing phenylalanine or tryptophan. Each record gives: J gene, V gene, clone size, D gene, CDR3 protein, CDR3 DNA. A D gene is named only where the DNA matches it firmly. Size is omitted from some rows. Given values are once, few, many or a class for expanded clones.

TRBJ2-5 TRBV5-1 NA TRBD1 CASSLRLGTGFFETQYF TGCGCCAGCAGCTTGCGGTTAGGGACAGGGTTTTTTGAGACCCAGTACTTC
TRBJ2-7 TRBV9 NA NA CASSPRMSSYEQYF TGTGCCAGCAGCCCTCGGATGAGCTCCTACGAGCAGTACTTC
TRBJ2-3 TRBV19 NA NA CASTGGVTDTQYF TGTGCCAGTACAGGGGGGGTCACAGATACGCAGTATTTT
TRBJ2-5 TRBV5-1 NA NA CASSLQGETQYF TGCGCCAGCAGCTTACAGGGAGAGACCCAGTACTTC
TRBJ1-1 TRBV7-8 once NA CASSLRLGTEAFF TGTGCCAGCAGCTTACGGTTGGGCACTGAAGCTTTCTTT
TRBJ2-7 TRBV11-2 NA TRBD1 CASSWDRGESYEQYF TGTGCCAGCAGCTGGGACAGGGGTGAAAGCTACGAGCAGTACTTC
TRBJ1-5 TRBV6-1 once NA CASSDNSERQPQHF TGTGCCAGCAGTGACAACAGCGAGCGGCAGCCCCAGCATTTT
TRBJ2-5 TRBV7-2 once NA CASSSGRPGEGETQYF TGTGCCAGCAGCTCTGGGCGGCCAGGGGAGGGAGAGACCCAGTACTTC
TRBJ2-7 TRBV25-1 NA NA CARNSPDIYEQYF TGTGCCCGTAATTCCCCCGACATTTACGAGCAGTACTTC
TRBJ1-2 TRBV7-2 NA NA CASSPQGNYGYTF TGTGCCAGCAGCCCTCAGGGTAACTATGGCTACACCTTC
TRBJ1-5 TRBV19 NA NA CASSKKDGYNQPQHF TGTGCCAGTAGTAAAAAGGACGGATACAATCAGCCCCAGCATTTT
TRBJ2-1 TRBV5-6 NA TRBD1 CASSPGQGANLREQFF TGTGCCAGCAGCCCCGGACAGGGGGCAAATTTACGTGAGCAGTTCTTC
TRBJ1-5 TRBV19 NA TRBD1 CASSLPGQGSRLGQPQHF TGTGCCAGTAGTTTACCGGGACAGGGCTCCCGGTTAGGTCAGCCCCAGCATTTT
TRBJ2-1 TRBV7-2 NA NA CASLEGSNEQFF TGTGCCAGCCTCGAGGGGAGCAATGAGCAGTTCTTC
TRBJ2-7 TRBV11-2 NA NA CASSLFRDDSSYEQYF TGTGCCAGCAGCTTATTCAGGGATGACAGCTCCTACGAGCAGTACTTC
TRBJ2-7 TRBV5-6 NA NA CASSLGLGGSYEQYF TGTGCCAGCAGCTTGGGCCTCGGGGGCTCCTACGAGCAGTACTTC
TRBJ2-2 TRBV30 NA NA CAWSIRASDGELFF TGTGCCTGGAGCATTCGGGCTTCAGACGGGGAGCTGTTTTTT
TRBJ2-5 TRBV6-6 NA NA CASSYWEKEARETQYF TGTGCCAGCAGTTACTGGGAAAAAGAGGCGCGGGAGACCCAGTACTTC
TRBJ1-2 TRBV13 NA NA CASSSGSGRGGYGYTF TGTGCCAGCAGCTCCGGATCCGGCAGGGGAGGCTATGGCTACACCTTC
TRBJ1-4 TRBV7-2 NA NA CASSLNQGSEKLFF TGTGCCAGCAGCTTAAATCAGGGGAGTGAAAAACTGTTTTTT
TRBJ2-7 TRBV28 NA TRBD1 CASSLIGQDRGRYEQYF TGTGCCAGCAGTTTAATCGGGCAGGACAGGGGGCGGTACGAGCAGTACTTC
TRBJ2-3 TRBV7-6 NA NA CASSPEDGDTQYF TGTGCCAGCAGCCCCGAGGATGGAGATACGCAGTATTTT
TRBJ2-1 TRBV15 NA NA CATSRVAKIYNEQFF TGTGCCACCAGCAGAGTAGCTAAAATCTACAATGAGCAGTTCTTC
TRBJ2-3 TRBV9 NA NA CASSEPGLPTQYF TGTGCCAGCAGCGAACCAGGACTTCCTACGCAGTATTTT
TRBJ1-4 TRBV28 NA NA CASSFSNGPTEKLFF TGTGCCAGCAGTTTTTCGAACGGCCCGACCGAAAAACTGTTTTTT
TRBJ2-2 TRBV7-2 NA NA CASSLWGLLANTGELFF TGTGCCAGCAGTTTATGGGGACTGCTAGCGAACACCGGGGAGCTGTTTTTT
TRBJ1-2 TRBV9 few NA CASSPGEGYGYTF TGTGCCAGCAGCCCAGGGGAGGGGTATGGCTACACCTTC
TRBJ2-2 TRBV7-3 NA NA CASSLQASPGELFF TGTGCCAGCAGCTTGCAGGCTAGCCCCGGGGAGCTGTTTTTT
TRBJ2-3 TRBV6-6 NA NA CASTPRWLDTQYF TGTGCCAGCACCCCCCGCTGGCTAGATACGCAGTATTTT
TRBJ1-1 TRBV20-1 NA NA CSAPLGQAFF TGCAGTGCTCCTTTAGGTCAAGCTTTCTTT
TRBJ1-1 TRBV28 NA NA CASSITGPEAFF TGTGCCAGCAGTATCACAGGTCCTGAAGCTTTCTTT
TRBJ1-1 TRBV7-2 NA TRBD1 CASSPDRDRASEAFF TGTGCCAGCAGCCCAGACCGGGACAGGGCCTCTGAAGCTTTCTTT
TRBJ1-6 TRBV30 few NA CAWSRTEVATPLHF TGTGCCTGGAGTAGGACAGAGGTTGCAACACCCCTCCACTTT
TRBJ1-1 TRBV10-3 NA NA CAISELAGEAFF TGTGCCATCAGTGAGCTCGCGGGGGAAGCTTTCTTT
TRBJ1-5 TRBV19 NA TRBD1 CASSIMGQANQPQHF TGTGCCAGTAGTATTATGGGACAGGCGAATCAGCCCCAGCATTTT
TRBJ1-4 TRBV15 NA NA CATSRESGLGEKLFF TGTGCCACCAGCAGAGAGTCAGGGCTAGGTGAAAAACTGTTTTTT